In its sample, the clone carrying this T cell receptor beta chain was seen a few times. Its antigen is as yet unknown. A single record per CDR3 protein comes from TCRdb applying MiXCR to the 5' RACE reads. Counted here are about 130,000 distinct CDR3 sequences, under 30% occurring once; the ten biggest clones make up around 22%. V lost 4 bases, J lost 5 bases, and 9 bases lay in between. Looked up from germline, CDR1 is SGHRS and CDR2 is YFSETQ. The CDR3 contains 13 residues. The sample belongs to a study of T-cell memory formation after mild COVID-19. Study context: Largely, TCR clusters stayed within a single donor. Study-wide results and limits: Pre-infection memory already had some responding clones, implying cross-reactive memory joined.

Sequencing used PBMCs or a T cell subset sorted from them (not recorded which). The receptor comes from an adult woman who had mild COVID-19 (a few samples of this study predate the infection). Cell type and time point are not known. The J gene is TRBJ2-2, the V gene TRBV5-1; possibly TRBD1 for D (5 bases). CDR3 amino acids: CASSPQETGELFF. CDR3 DNA: TGCGCCAGCAGCCCACAGGAAACCGGGGAGCTGTTTTTT.